This T cell receptor beta chain stems from a study of a mutant IDH1 vaccine in newly diagnosed glioma. Overall study: Earlier treatment was radiotherapy, temozolomide, or both, with most getting both.

The assay was immunoSEQ multiplex PCR, and TCRdb's table has in-frame clones only and misses some. The data contain approximately 88,000 clones, about four fifths of them singletons. Noted time point: baseline, week 1 (first vaccination visit). Treatment denoted: pre-vaccination baseline after standard-of-care therapy. Newly diagnosed WHO grade 3 or 4 IDH1-mutant, ATRX-lost astrocytomas were identified in the donors. Germline V gene lookup returns CDR1 SGHTA and CDR2 FQGNSA. The CDR3 is 15 residues long. Germline trimming cut 5 bases from V and 6 bases from J; bases unmatched to any gene: 8. The sequence came from a man between 35 and 55 years old with glioma. This chain connects TRBV7-2 to TRBJ2-3; 10 bases align to TRBD2. This specimen was PBMCs, taken from a glioma patient treated with radiotherapy, temozolomide or both. Here the CDR3 reads CASSPTGLAMDTQYF. The CDR3 DNA reads TGTGCCAGCAGCCCAACGGGACTAGCGATGGATACGCAGTATTTT.